What follows are 8 T cell receptor beta chains derived from one specimen sequenced in a study of blood T cell repertoires in COVID-19 (dated by TCRdb to the early 2020s). Library preparation was by the immunoSEQ multiplex PCR assay. TCRdb mirrors the immuneACCESS table, restricted to in-frame sequences. Some clones are absent from its copies; in checked studies, under half trace to an unresolved V gene, and the reason for the others is unknown. The sample records 200,000 to 250,000 clones, around 90% of which are singletons. The ten largest clones take up about 1.5% of the sample. Sequencing input: peripheral blood. The receptor source for this set is a man between 18 and 29 years old with active or convalescent COVID-19.

This clone was recorded at least ten times. The chain carries TRBV6-4 and TRBJ2-5, with 9 nucleotides matching TRBD1. J was trimmed by 4 bases and V by 5 bases; bases with no gene match: 8. The CDR3 is made up of 15 amino acids. Germline V gene lookup returns CDR1 MRHNA and CDR2 SNTAGT. DNA for the CDR3: TGTGCCAGCAGTCCTGAGACAGGGGGAATAGAGACCCAGTACTTC. Translation gives CASSPETGGIETQYF.

V gene TRBV18 combines with J gene TRBJ2-7; D call uncertain. V dropped 1 base and J dropped 5 bases, with 12 bases sitting between them. Germline-derived CDR1 and CDR2 are KGHSH and LQKENI. The CDR3 contains 14 residues. The CDR3 DNA reads TGTGCCAGCTCACCACTATCCAGGCGCGACGAGCAGTACTTC. It specifies CASSPLSRRDEQYF.

This sequence joins TRBV6-6 and TRBJ1-1, with D tentatively TRBD1 (5 bases). The germline V gene has CDR1 MNHNY and CDR2 SVGAGI (reference sequence). Trimming left V 7 bases short and J 0 bases short, with 12 bases between. The CDR3 extends over 14 amino acids. The CDR3: CASITQGLNTEAFF. In DNA form, the CDR3 reads TGTGCCAGCATAACGCAGGGCCTGAACACTGAAGCTTTCTTT.

This chain links TRBV7-2 with TRBJ1-2; D perhaps matches TRBD1 (5 bases). The ends were cut back, 5 bases at V and 2 bases at J, with 12 bases in the middle. CDR3 length equals 14 residues. Per the germline V gene, CDR1 is SGHTA and CDR2 is FQGNSA. CDR3 amino acids: CASSPGGGNYGYTF. The CDR3 region has the DNA TGTGCCAGCAGCCCTGGGGGGGGGAACTATGGCTACACCTTC.

The gene calls are TRBV10-2 and TRBJ2-2; a weak D match, TRBD1 (5 bases). V was trimmed by 8 bases and J by 2 bases, leaving 12 bases between them. The CDR3 has 14 amino acids. The germline CDR1 and CDR2 sequences are WSHSY and SAAADI. The CDR3 is CASGPQGNTGELFF. CDR3 bases: TGCGCCAGCGGTCCTCAGGGAAACACCGGGGAGCTGTTTTTT.

This chain joins TRBV3-1 (or the pseudogene TRBV3-2) and TRBJ1-1, with 8 bases identical to TRBD1. The junction had 7 bases not matched to a gene; V was cut back by 4 bases and J by 0 bases. Looked up from germline, CDR1 is LGHDT and CDR2 is YNNKEL (reference sequence). The length of the CDR3 is 16 residues. The chain's CDR3 is CASSRGTGAMNTEAFF. DNA for the CDR3: TGTGCCAGCAGCCGGGGGACAGGAGCTATGAACACTGAAGCTTTCTTT.

The chain joins TRBV3-1 (or the pseudogene TRBV3-2) to TRBJ2-1; D is unclear. The V end lost 4 bases, the J end lost 3 bases, and 7 bases lay between the germline ends. The germline V gene has CDR1 LGHDT and CDR2 YNNKEL (reference sequence). The CDR3 totals 13 residues. CDR3: CASSRTGYNEQFF. In nucleotides, the CDR3 is TGTGCCAGCAGCCGAACGGGCTACAATGAGCAGTTCTTC.

V gene TRBV3-1 (or the pseudogene TRBV3-2) combines with J gene TRBJ2-5; maybe TRBD2 (7 bases). V dropped 11 bases and J dropped 5 bases, with 27 bases sitting between them. There are 16 residues in the CDR3. The germline gives CDR1 LGHDT, CDR2 YNNKEL (reference sequence). CDR3 in amino acids: CAADESSGGRGETQYF. DNA for the CDR3: TGTGCCGCTGACGAAAGCTCCGGGGGGCGCGGGGAGACCCAGTACTTC.